In its sample, the clone carrying this TCR beta chain was seen a few times. Its antigen is undetermined. One entry per CDR3 protein results from TCRdb running MiXCR on the RACE reads. The profile shows 150,000 to 200,000 distinct CDR3 sequences, 28% of them singletons. Time point here: patch test 3, about 24 weeks after DPC sensitization. Described treatment: therapeutic diphenylcyclopropenone sensitization with weekly scalp DPC. V was shortened by 7 bases and J by 6 bases, with 14 bases between the two germline ends. Looked up from germline, CDR1 is SQVTM and CDR2 is ANQGSEA. This CDR3 spans 12 amino acids. This entry is derived from a study of human T cells and chemical hapten exposure. Findings and limits, study-wide: Compared with pre-sensitization or healthy control sets, expanded TCRs clustered more.

The chain joins TRBV29-1 to TRBJ2-3; either TRBD1 or TRBD2 may fit D (5 bases each). The source is a woman between 18 and 30 years old with alopecia areata. Some clones in this sample may be carry-over from other donors' samples. Material: whole blood, obtained in connection with sensitization to the hapten diphenylcyclopropenone (DPC). CDR3 DNA: TGCAGCGGGGGGAAGAGGATGGATACGCAGTATTTT. It is translated as CSGGKRMDTQYF.